The 21 T cell receptor beta chains below come from one sample, sequenced in a study of regulatory T cells in long-lasting Graves disease. Construction of TCR beta libraries relied on iRepertoire HTBI primers and on Arm-PCR targeting CDR3 regions. In TCRdb, the multiplex PCR reads were re-called with MiXCR into one record per CDR3 protein. The profile shows approximately 460,000 distinct CDR3 sequences, 16% of them singletons. Sample time point: newly diagnosed GD, antithyroid drugs for less than 3 months. The TCR library was made from RNA extracted from PBMCs. These data were also reused for a study on T cells in Graves' hyperthyroidism and ophthalmopathy.

Sequenced material: peripheral blood mononuclear cells (PBMCs), taken at new diagnosis, from a patient treated with antithyroid drugs. The receptors here all came from a woman aged 25 to 39 with Graves disease.

The sample holds many counts of this clonotype. This rearrangement joins TRBV30 to TRBJ1-1; D gene uncertain. Trimming took 3 bases from V and 2 from J, leaving 10 bases between them. This CDR3 comprises 13 residues. CDR1 and CDR2 (germline): GTSNPN, SVGIG (reference sequence). The chain's CDR3 is CAWRESFNTEAFF. As DNA, the CDR3 is TGTGCCTGGAGGGAGAGTTTTAACACTGAAGCTTTCTTT.

The chain carries TRBV7-9 and TRBJ2-3, with a tentative D call TRBD2 (5 bases). Germline CDR1 reads SEHNR; CDR2 reads FQNEAQ (reference sequence). V shed 1 base and J shed 4 bases, with 15 bases lying between them. CDR3 size: 16 residues. The CDR3 nucleotides read TGTGCCAGCAGCTTAGGAGTTGGGAGAGACGCAGATACGCAGTATTTT. This encodes CASSLGVGRDADTQYF.

CDR3: CAAALGGELFF. CDR3 DNA: TGTGCCGCCGCCTTGGGGGGGGAGCTGTTTTTT. The chain carries TRBV6-1 and TRBJ2-2; unclear D gene. Germline assignment: CDR1 MNHNS and CDR2 SASEGT. The CDR3 is 11 amino acids. V was shortened by 11 bases and J by 8 bases, with 12 bases between the two germline ends.

Ten or more counts support this clonotype. This chain joins TRBV6-2 or TRBV6-3 and TRBJ2-7, with TRBD1 matching over 7 bases. The CDR3 consists of 15 residues. Germline V CDR1 and CDR2: MNHEY, SVGEGT. V lost 0 bases to trimming and J lost 2 bases; unmatched junction nucleotides: 4. CDR3 sequence reads: CASSYSEGAAYEQYF. The CDR3 coding sequence is TGTGCCAGCAGTTACTCAGAGGGGGCGGCCTACGAGCAGTACTTC.

There are many counts of this clonotype. The chain links TRBV6-1 to TRBJ2-7; 10 bases align to TRBD2. CDR1 and CDR2 (germline): MNHNS, SASEGT. Trimming removed 8 bases from V and 6 bases from J; junction bases left unmatched: 10. The CDR3 consists of 14 residues. The CDR3 nucleotides read TGTGCCAGCGCCGGGATAGCGGGAGGCCGCGAGCAGTACTTC. Encoded protein: CASAGIAGGREQYF.

This clonotype was seen ten or more times. The chain joins TRBV2 to TRBJ2-7, with TRBD1 as a possible D gene (7 bases). Trimming pared 8 bases from V and 0 bases from J, leaving 17 bases between. Germline assignment: CDR1 SNHLY and CDR2 FYNNEI. This CDR3 has 15 amino acids. CDR3 nucleotide sequence: TGTGCCAGCGGAGGGACAGCTAAAACCTCCTACGAGCAGTACTTC. It codes for CASGGTAKTSYEQYF.

This clonotype was detected ten times or more. The chain carries TRBV30 and TRBJ1-1; 7 bases fit TRBD1. CDR3 length: 13 amino acids. J was trimmed by 6 bases and V by 5 bases; bases with no gene match: 9. Germline V lookup: CDR1 GTSNPN, CDR2 SVGIG (reference sequence). In DNA form, the CDR3 reads TGTGCCTGGTTCAGGGGGGTGTATTCTGAAGCTTTCTTT. It yields the protein CAWFRGVYSEAFF.

This clonotype came up many times. This chain connects TRBV7-2 to TRBJ2-3; D gene uncertain. Trimming cost V 1 base and J 4 bases, with 9 bases left between them. The CDR3 covers 14 residues. CDR1 and CDR2 (germline): SGHTA, FQGNSA. Written as DNA, the CDR3 is TGTGCCAGCAGCTTAGTCTCCGGGTCAGATACGCAGTATTTT. Translated, it gives CASSLVSGSDTQYF.

V gene TRBV9 combines with J gene TRBJ2-2, with D perhaps TRBD1 or TRBD2 (5 bases each). The germline gives CDR1 SGDLS, CDR2 YYNGEE. Trimming took 2 bases from V and 5 from J, leaving 13 bases between them. The CDR3 runs 15 residues. The CDR3 loop reads CASSVFGRETGELFF. DNA for the CDR3: TGTGCCAGCAGCGTCTTCGGCAGGGAGACCGGGGAGCTGTTTTTT. The variable domain in full, with the rest retrieved from reference TRBV9 and TRBJ2-2, is DSGVTQTPKHLITATGQRVTLRCSPRSGDLSVYWYQQSLDQGLQFLIQYYNGEERAKGNILERFSAQQFPDLHSELNLSSLELGDSALYFCASSVFGRETGELFFGEGSRLTVL.

This chain joins TRBV6-2 or TRBV6-3 and TRBJ2-4, with 8 bases lining up with TRBD1. The CDR3 has 16 amino acids. Losses at the gene ends were 1 base for V and 6 bases for J; bases not matched to a gene: 8. The V gene's germline CDR1 is MNHEY and CDR2 SVGEGT. The CDR3 protein is CASSYYYGQGGNIQYF. The DNA of the CDR3 is TGTGCCAGCAGTTACTACTATGGACAGGGAGGAAACATTCAGTACTTC.

Note on this clonotype: An end of the junction does not agree with germline; a read error may underlie this. The chain is built from TRBV5-1 and TRBJ2-2; D perhaps matches TRBD2 (6 bases). The CDR3 is made up of 15 amino acids. Germline V gene sequence: CDR1 SGHRS, CDR2 YFSETQ. This CDR3 is CASSPLAESTGELSF. The CDR3 nucleotides are TGCGCCAGCAGCCCGTTAGCGGAGAGCACCGGGGAGCTGTCTTTT. The full variable domain, completed using reference TRBV5-1 and TRBJ2-2, is KAGVTQTPRYLIKTRGQQVTLSCSPISGHRSVSWYQQTPGQGLQFLFEYFSETQRNKGNFPGRFSGRQFSNSRSEMNVSTLELGDSALYLCASSPLAESTGELSFGEGSRLTVL.

This clonotype was recorded many times. V and J are TRBV28 and TRBJ1-1; D gene ambiguous. Trimming shortened V by 5 bases and J by 3 bases, and 13 bases separated the two germline ends. Germline V gives CDR1 MDHEN, CDR2 SYDVKM. This CDR3 region has 14 residues. The CDR3 is CASSPISTDTEAFF. The CDR3 region has the DNA TGTGCCAGCAGTCCCATAAGTACCGACACTGAAGCTTTCTTT.

Many counts were recorded for this clonotype. V and J are TRBV11-2 and TRBJ2-4; no definite D call. Between the trimmed V and J ends, which lost 5 bases and 3 bases, there was a span of 11 bases. There are 14 residues in the CDR3. CDR1 is SGHAT and CDR2 is FQNNGV in the germline V gene. The CDR3 sequence: CASSPLVGKNIQYF. CDR3 nucleotides: TGTGCCAGCAGCCCCCTGGTGGGCAAAAACATTCAGTACTTC.

The chain has TRBV10-1 and TRBJ1-5, with a possible D match to TRBD1 (5 bases). The V and J ends lost 3 bases and 7 bases respectively, with 10 bases between them. CDR1 WNHNN and CDR2 SYGVQD come from the germline V gene (reference sequence). The CDR3 consists of 13 residues. The CDR3 DNA is TGCGCCAGCAGTGAACAGAAGGGGCAGCCCCAGCATTTT. Translating it yields CASSEQKGQPQHF.

This clonotype has a handful of counts. The DNA of the CDR3 is TGTGCCAGCAGTTTCTCTGGCCGGGCGCAGACTGAAGCTTTCTTT. Translated, it gives CASSFSGRAQTEAFF. This chain joins TRBV6-5 and TRBJ1-1; D is unclear. V lost 4 bases, J lost 5 bases, and 17 bases lay in between. The CDR3 covers 15 residues. Germline-derived CDR1 and CDR2 are MNHEY and SVGAGI.

This clonotype occurred many times. The V and J genes are TRBV11-1 and TRBJ2-1; D might be TRBD1 or TRBD2, each matching 5 bases. V was trimmed by 3 bases and J by 5 bases, leaving 11 bases between them. Looked up from germline, CDR1 is SGHAT and CDR2 is FQDESV (reference sequence). This CDR3 comprises 14 residues. The CDR3 DNA sequence: TGTGCCAGCAGCTTCTCCGGGACGCACAATGAGCAGTTCTTC. Translation: CASSFSGTHNEQFF.

Of note for this clonotype: Just one base apart from a much larger clone, this may be a read error. No conserved phenylalanine or tryptophan ends this CDR3, so it is likely a read error. The chain is built from TRBV2 and TRBJ2-1; D might be TRBD2 (5 bases). Germline V gene sequence: CDR1 SNHLY, CDR2 FYNNEI. Deletions cut 6 bases from V and 5 bases from J, with 11 bases between. CDR3 length: 13 residues. The CDR3 sequence is CASRLGLNNEQFL. In nucleotides, the CDR3 is TGTGCCAGCAGGCTCGGACTGAACAATGAGCAGTTCCTC.

This clonotype was counted only a few times. V gene TRBV15 combines with J gene TRBJ2-7, with TRBD1 matching 8 bases. The CDR3 extends over 14 amino acids. Per the germline V gene, CDR1 is LNHNV and CDR2 is YYDKDF (reference sequence). V lost 5 bases to trimming and J lost 9 bases; unmatched junction nucleotides: 12. The CDR3 region has the DNA TGTGCCACCAGCCTAGACAGGGGTGAAATTAGGCAGTACTTC. Its protein product is CATSLDRGEIRQYF.

This clonotype has ten or more counts. This sequence joins TRBV5-6 and TRBJ2-7; TRBD1 agrees at 8 bases. Germline V CDR1 and CDR2: SGHDT, YYEEEE. The ends lost 1 base at V and 3 bases at J; junction bases unmatched: 9. This CDR3 is 16 amino acids long. CDR3 residues: CASSLMSSRGLYEQYF. The CDR3, as DNA: TGTGCCAGCAGCTTGATGTCATCCAGGGGGCTCTACGAGCAGTACTTC. The variable domain in full, completed from reference TRBV5-6 and TRBJ2-7, reads DAGVTQSPTHLIKTRGQQVTLRCSPKSGHDTVSWYQQALGQGPQFIFQYYEEEERQRGNFPDRFSGHQFPNYSSELNVNALLLGDSALYLCASSLMSSRGLYEQYFGPGTRLTVT.

This rearrangement joins TRBV27 to TRBJ2-2, with D tentatively TRBD1 (6 bases). This CDR3 is built from 13 residues. The V and J ends lost 5 bases and 8 bases respectively, with 12 bases between them. CDR1 and CDR2 (germline): MNHEY, SMNVEV (reference sequence). As DNA, the CDR3 is TGTGCCAGCAGTACTACAGGGTTGGGGGAGCTGTTTTTT. This encodes CASSTTGLGELFF.

This clonotype was found a few times. The rearrangement joins TRBV5-6 to TRBJ2-7, with 7 bases aligning to TRBD2. This CDR3 region has 17 residues. Trimming took 6 bases from V and 0 from J; bases not matched to a gene: 15. Germline CDR1 is SGHDT and CDR2 is YYEEEE. The CDR3 region has the DNA TGTGCCAGCAATTTCATACACGGGAGGAGGGACTCCTACGAGCAGTACTTC. It is translated as CASNFIHGRRDSYEQYF.